These T cell receptor beta chains were read from a single sample in a study of T cells in Graves' hyperthyroidism and ophthalmopathy. From the multiplex PCR reads, TCRdb called clonotypes with MiXCR, one entry per CDR3 protein. The data contain approximately 870,000 distinct CDR3 sequences, roughly 40% of them singletons. Material: blood. These TCRs come from a man younger than 35 with Graves' hyperthyroidism. The CDR3 runs from the conserved cysteine through the conserved F or W. The D gene is left open where the match is weak. Size tells how often a clone was seen (once, few, many) or the class of an expanded clone, and some rows leave it out.

d_call	clone_size	v_call	j_call	cdr3_aa	cdr3_nt
NA	few	TRBV20-1	TRBJ2-7	CSARKTSTYEQYF	TGCAGTGCTAGAAAGACTTCGACCTACGAGCAGTACTTC
NA	NA	TRBV12-3/TRBV12-4	TRBJ1-1	CASTLQGQRTTEAFF	TGTGCCAGCACTCTACAAGGGCAGAGAACGACTGAAGCTTTCTTT
NA	many	TRBV7-8	TRBJ2-7	CASSFERAPRMQYF	TGTGCCAGCAGCTTTGAGAGGGCTCCCCGGATGCAGTACTTC
NA	NA	TRBV2	TRBJ2-6	CASSEQGLGANVLTF	TGTGCCAGCAGTGAACAGGGTCTCGGGGCCAACGTCCTGACTTTC
NA	few	TRBV12-5	TRBJ1-5	CASAEGGHQPQHF	TGTGCTAGTGCAGAGGGGGGACATCAGCCCCAGCATTTT
NA	NA	TRBV9	TRBJ1-6	CASSVSEHNSPLHF	TGTGCCAGCAGCGTAAGCGAGCATAATTCACCCCTCCACTTT
NA	NA	TRBV5-1	TRBJ1-3	CASSPLDNSGNTIYF	TGCGCCAGCAGCCCCCTAGACAACTCTGGAAACACCATATATTTT
NA	NA	TRBV29-1	TRBJ1-1	CSVEVGQGGTEAFF	TGCAGCGTTGAAGTTGGGCAGGGCGGCACTGAAGCTTTCTTT
NA	NA	TRBV2	TRBJ1-1	CASKSKDWVNTEAFF	TGTGCCAGCAAGTCTAAGGACTGGGTGAACACTGAAGCTTTCTTT
NA	NA	TRBV29-1	TRBJ2-5	CSVGGTQYF	TGCAGCGTCGGAGGGACCCAGTACTTC
NA	many	TRBV9	TRBJ1-2	CASSVEGRDYGYTF	TGTGCCAGCAGCGTAGAAGGCAGGGACTATGGCTACACCTTC
TRBD2	NA	TRBV12-3/TRBV12-4	TRBJ2-7	CASSTGTSGSVEYF	TGTGCCAGCAGTACCGGGACTAGCGGGAGTGTGGAGTACTTC
TRBD1	few	TRBV19	TRBJ1-1	CASLDRAGVNTEAFF	TGTGCCAGTTTAGACAGGGCGGGGGTGAACACTGAAGCTTTCTTT
NA	many	TRBV12-3/TRBV12-4	TRBJ2-5	CASSGGTQETQYF	TGTGCCAGCAGTGGCGGGACCCAAGAGACCCAGTACTTC
NA	many	TRBV2	TRBJ1-2	CASSEVGQSNYGYTF	TGTGCCAGCAGTGAAGTAGGACAGAGTAACTATGGCTACACCTTC
TRBD2	NA	TRBV12-3/TRBV12-4	TRBJ2-2	CASSRWTSGRGENTGELFF	TGTGCCAGCAGCCGATGGACTAGCGGGAGGGGCGAGAACACCGGGGAGCTGTTTTTT
TRBD1	many	TRBV9	TRBJ1-2	CASSVATGDYGYTF	TGTGCCAGCAGCGTGGCGACAGGGGACTATGGCTACACCTTC
TRBD1	NA	TRBV11-3	TRBJ1-5	CASRDRGGGNQPQHF	TGTGCCAGCAGGGACAGGGGCGGGGGGAATCAGCCCCAGCATTTT
TRBD1	many	TRBV15	TRBJ1-4	CATSPGEQGFGSEKLFF	TGTGCCACCAGCCCCGGGGAACAGGGGTTTGGAAGTGAAAAACTGTTTTTT
TRBD1	few	TRBV6-6	TRBJ1-6	CASTNGDRDWDSPLHF	TGTGCCAGCACCAACGGGGACAGGGATTGGGATTCACCCCTCCACTTT
NA	NA	TRBV11-2	TRBJ2-7	CASSLGGQGLSYEQYF	TGTGCCAGCAGCTTAGGAGGGCAAGGACTAAGCTACGAGCAGTACTTC
NA	few	TRBV20-1	TRBJ2-7	CSARVVSSSYEQYF	TGCAGTGCTAGAGTTGTCAGTAGCTCCTACGAGCAGTACTTC
TRBD1	many	TRBV20-1	TRBJ1-6	CSASPTGARSPLHF	TGCAGTGCTTCTCCGACAGGGGCGAGATCACCCCTCCACTTT
TRBD1	many	TRBV7-9	TRBJ2-7	CATGTGNYEQYF	TGTGCCACCGGGACAGGGAACTACGAGCAGTACTTC
NA	NA	TRBV6-5	TRBJ2-7	CASSFVLGYEQYF	TGTGCCAGCAGTTTTGTATTGGGATACGAGCAGTACTTC
NA	NA	TRBV20-1	TRBJ1-5	CSARDRANQPQHF	TGCAGTGCAAGGGATAGGGCCAATCAGCCCCAGCATTTT
NA	NA	TRBV2	TRBJ1-6	CARRVPADSPLHF	TGTGCTAGGCGGGTGCCCGCGGATTCACCCCTCCACTTT
NA	NA	TRBV6-6	TRBJ1-1	CASSFLDSAEAFF	TGTGCCAGCAGTTTCTTAGACAGTGCTGAAGCTTTCTTT
TRBD1	NA	TRBV10-3	TRBJ1-2	CAISSRDSGYTF	TGTGCCATCAGCTCCCGGGACAGCGGCTACACCTTC
NA	NA	TRBV7-9	TRBJ1-4	CASSPTGTHEKLFF	TGCGCCAGCAGCCCGACGGGCACGCATGAAAAACTGTTTTTT
TRBD1	few	TRBV7-9	TRBJ2-7	CASSSHRGPFGEQYF	TGTGCCAGCAGCTCCCACAGGGGGCCTTTTGGGGAGCAGTACTTC
TRBD2	NA	TRBV5-4	TRBJ2-2	CASSRAGGKAGELFF	TGTGCCAGCAGCAGAGCGGGGGGGAAGGCCGGGGAGCTGTTTTTT
NA	NA	TRBV4-3	TRBJ2-2	CASSQDQGNTGELFF	TGCGCCAGCAGCCAAGATCAAGGGAACACCGGGGAGCTGTTTTTT
TRBD1	many	TRBV14	TRBJ2-7	CASSPSGTGTQQYF	TGTGCCAGCAGCCCATCAGGGACAGGAACTCAGCAGTACTTC
NA	many	TRBV29-1	TRBJ1-1	CSVGAAKRREAFF	TGCAGCGTTGGGGCAGCTAAGAGGCGGGAAGCTTTCTTT
NA	many	TRBV24-1	TRBJ1-2	CATSDLHGTSYGYTF	TGTGCCACCAGTGATTTGCATGGGACAAGCTATGGCTACACCTTC
TRBD2	NA	TRBV7-2	TRBJ2-2	CASSSSEAGVNTGELFF	TGTGCCAGCAGCTCCTCGGAAGCGGGGGTGAACACCGGGGAGCTGTTTTTT
NA	NA	TRBV4-1	TRBJ2-2	CAWIGLTANTGELFF	TGTGCCTGGATCGGACTAACGGCTAACACCGGGGAGCTGTTTTTT
NA	NA	TRBV9	TRBJ2-2	CASSAKTGELFF	TGTGCCAGCAGCGCGAAGACAGGGGAGCTGTTTTTT
NA	few	TRBV13	TRBJ1-1	CASSRQALLEAFF	TGTGCCAGCAGCCGACAGGCCCTCCTTGAAGCTTTCTTT
NA	many	TRBV20-1	TRBJ1-2	CSARATDSYGYTF	TGCAGTGCTAGAGCTACGGACAGCTATGGCTACACCTTC
TRBD1	NA	TRBV10-3	TRBJ1-6	CAIRVTGGNSPLHF	TGTGCCATCCGAGTCACAGGGGGGAATTCACCCCTCCACTTC
NA	NA	TRBV19	TRBJ2-5	CASSALRGEETQYF	TGTGCCAGCAGCGCCCTGAGGGGGGAGGAGACCCAGTACTTC
NA	many	TRBV7-3	TRBJ1-1	CASSFTLNTEAFF	TGTGCCAGCAGCTTCACCCTGAACACTGAAGCTTTCTTT
NA	NA	TRBV5-5	TRBJ2-5	CASSPGRAQETQYF	TGTGCCAGCAGCCCAGGCAGAGCTCAAGAGACCCAGTACTTC
NA	many	TRBV7-9	TRBJ2-7	CASSLRQDYEQYF	TGTGCCAGCAGCTTACGGCAGGACTACGAGCAGTACTTC
NA	few	TRBV5-1	TRBJ2-1	CASSLGFNEQFF	TGCGCCAGCAGCTTGGGATTCAATGAGCAGTTCTTC
NA	many	TRBV7-6	TRBJ2-7	CASSLRGFNEQYF	TGTGCCAGCAGCTTACGGGGGTTCAACGAGCAGTACTTC
NA	NA	TRBV5-4	TRBJ2-7	CASSPQGGAAYEQYF	TGTGCCAGCAGCCCTCAAGGGGGGGCGGCCTACGAGCAGTACTTC
NA	few	TRBV12-3/TRBV12-4	TRBJ2-5	CASSFSGGRQYF	TGTGCCAGCAGTTTTAGTGGGGGGCGCCAGTACTTC
TRBD1	NA	TRBV5-1	TRBJ1-1	CVSSLWGQGGTEAFF	TGCGTCAGCAGCTTGTGGGGACAGGGAGGCACTGAAGCTTTCTTT
NA	NA	TRBV20-1	TRBJ1-2	CSAASANYGYTF	TGCAGTGCCGCATCAGCTAACTATGGCTACACCTTC